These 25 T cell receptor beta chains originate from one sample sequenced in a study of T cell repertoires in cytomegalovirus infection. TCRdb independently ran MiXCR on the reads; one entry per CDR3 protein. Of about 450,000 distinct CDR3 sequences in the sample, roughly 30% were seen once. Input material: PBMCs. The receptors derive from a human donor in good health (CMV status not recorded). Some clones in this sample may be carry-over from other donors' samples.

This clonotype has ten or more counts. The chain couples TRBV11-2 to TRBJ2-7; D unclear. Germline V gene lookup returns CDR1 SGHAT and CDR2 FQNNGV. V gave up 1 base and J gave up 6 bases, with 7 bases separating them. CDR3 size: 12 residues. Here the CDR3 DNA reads TGTGCCAGCAGCTTAGGCGGCGTCGAGCAGTACTTC. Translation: CASSLGGVEQYF.

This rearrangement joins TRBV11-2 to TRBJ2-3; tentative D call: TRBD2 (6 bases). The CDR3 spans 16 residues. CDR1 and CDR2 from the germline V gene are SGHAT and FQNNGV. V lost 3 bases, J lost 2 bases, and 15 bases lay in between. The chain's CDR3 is CASSFAAGCTTDTQYF. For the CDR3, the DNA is TGTGCCAGCAGCTTCGCTGCGGGGTGTACCACAGATACGCAGTATTTT.

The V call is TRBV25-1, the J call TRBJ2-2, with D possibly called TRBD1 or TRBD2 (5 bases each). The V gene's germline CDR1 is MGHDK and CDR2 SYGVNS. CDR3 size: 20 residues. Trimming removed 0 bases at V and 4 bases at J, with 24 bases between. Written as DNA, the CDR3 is TGTGCCAGCAGTGAATACCCCTGGAGTCCGGGGACCGCGGGCACCGGGGAGCTGTTTTTT. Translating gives CASSEYPWSPGTAGTGELFF.

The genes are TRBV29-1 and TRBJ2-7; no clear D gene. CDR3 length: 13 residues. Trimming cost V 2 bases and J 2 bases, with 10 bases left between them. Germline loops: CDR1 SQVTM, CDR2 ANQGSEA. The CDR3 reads CSVEQQVPYEQYF. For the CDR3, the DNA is TGCAGCGTTGAACAGCAGGTCCCCTACGAGCAGTACTTC.

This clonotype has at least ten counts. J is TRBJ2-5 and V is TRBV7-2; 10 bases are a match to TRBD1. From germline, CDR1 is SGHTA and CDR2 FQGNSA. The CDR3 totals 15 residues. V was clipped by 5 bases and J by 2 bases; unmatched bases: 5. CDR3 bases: TGTGCCAGCAGCCCGGGACAGGGGTGGCAAGAGACCCAGTACTTC. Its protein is CASSPGQGWQETQYF.

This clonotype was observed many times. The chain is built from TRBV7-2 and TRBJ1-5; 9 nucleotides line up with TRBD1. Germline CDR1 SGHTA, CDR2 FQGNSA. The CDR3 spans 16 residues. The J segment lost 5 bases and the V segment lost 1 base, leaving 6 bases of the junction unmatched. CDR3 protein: CASSLGDRVRDQPQHF. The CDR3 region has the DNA TGTGCCAGCAGCTTAGGGGACAGGGTACGGGATCAGCCCCAGCATTTT. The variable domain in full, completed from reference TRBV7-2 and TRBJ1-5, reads GAGVSQSPSNKVTEKGKDVELRCDPISGHTALYWYRQSLGQGLEFLIYFQGNSAPDKSGLPSDRFSAERTGGSVSTLTIQRTQQEDSAVYLCASSLGDRVRDQPQHFGDGTRLSIL.

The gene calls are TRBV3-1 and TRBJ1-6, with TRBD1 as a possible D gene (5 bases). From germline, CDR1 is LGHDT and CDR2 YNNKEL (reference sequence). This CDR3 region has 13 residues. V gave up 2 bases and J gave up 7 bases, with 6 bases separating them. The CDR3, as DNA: TGTGCCAGCAGCCAATGGGACAATTCACCCCTCCACTTT. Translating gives CASSQWDNSPLHF.

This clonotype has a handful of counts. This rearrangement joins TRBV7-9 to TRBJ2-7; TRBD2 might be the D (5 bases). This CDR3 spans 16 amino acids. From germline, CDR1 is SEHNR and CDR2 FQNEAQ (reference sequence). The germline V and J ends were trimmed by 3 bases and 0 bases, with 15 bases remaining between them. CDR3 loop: CASSFITGNPSYEQYF. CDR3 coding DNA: TGTGCCAGCAGCTTCATCACGGGGAATCCCTCCTACGAGCAGTACTTC.

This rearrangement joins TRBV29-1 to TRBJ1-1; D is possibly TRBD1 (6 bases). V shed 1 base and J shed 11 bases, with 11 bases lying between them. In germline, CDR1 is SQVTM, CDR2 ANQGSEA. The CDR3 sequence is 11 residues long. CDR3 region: CSVEATGGAFF. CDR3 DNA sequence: TGCAGCGTTGAAGCTACCGGGGGCGCTTTCTTT.

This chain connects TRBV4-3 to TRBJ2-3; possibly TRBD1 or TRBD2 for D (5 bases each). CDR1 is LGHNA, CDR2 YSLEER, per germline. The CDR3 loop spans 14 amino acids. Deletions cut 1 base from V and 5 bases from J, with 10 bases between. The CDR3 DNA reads TGCGCCAGCAGCCAAGGAGGGGACGGAGATACGCAGTATTTT. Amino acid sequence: CASSQGGDGDTQYF.

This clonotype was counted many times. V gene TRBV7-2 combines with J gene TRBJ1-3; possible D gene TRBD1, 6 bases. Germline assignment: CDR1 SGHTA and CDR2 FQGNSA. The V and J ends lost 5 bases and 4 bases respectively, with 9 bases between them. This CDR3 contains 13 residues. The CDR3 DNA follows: TGTGCCAGCAGCCCGGACAGAGGAAACACCATATATTTT. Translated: CASSPDRGNTIYF.

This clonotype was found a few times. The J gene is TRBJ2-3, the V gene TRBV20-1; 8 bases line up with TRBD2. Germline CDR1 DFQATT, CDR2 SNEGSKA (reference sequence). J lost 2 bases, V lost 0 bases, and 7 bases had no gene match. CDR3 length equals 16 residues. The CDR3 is CSARDPGSGDTDTQYF. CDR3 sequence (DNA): TGCAGTGCTAGAGATCCGGGTAGCGGGGACACAGATACGCAGTATTTT.

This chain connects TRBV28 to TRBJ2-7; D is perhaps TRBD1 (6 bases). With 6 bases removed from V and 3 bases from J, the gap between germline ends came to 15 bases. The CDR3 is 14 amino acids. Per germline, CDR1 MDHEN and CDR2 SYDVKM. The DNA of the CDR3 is TGTGCCAGCAGCTCTCCAGGACAGCTCTACGAGCAGTACTTC. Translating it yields CASSSPGQLYEQYF.

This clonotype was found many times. Here the CDR3 DNA reads TGTGCCAGCAGCCCGGGAGGGGAGGCGAACTATGGCTACACCTTC. The encoded protein is CASSPGGEANYGYTF. The chain links TRBV7-8 to TRBJ1-2; D may be TRBD1 (5 bases). The V gene lost 5 bases and the J gene lost 2 bases, with 15 bases spanning the gap. Germline V lookup: CDR1 SGHVS, CDR2 FQNEAQ. CDR3 length: 15 amino acids.

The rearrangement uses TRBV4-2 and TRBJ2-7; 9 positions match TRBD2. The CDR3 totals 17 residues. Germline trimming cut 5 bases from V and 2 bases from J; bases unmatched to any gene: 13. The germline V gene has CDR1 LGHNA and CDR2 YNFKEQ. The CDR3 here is CASSSLVDSGGTYEQYF. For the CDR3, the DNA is TGTGCCAGCAGCTCCCTTGTAGATAGCGGGGGAACCTACGAGCAGTACTTC.

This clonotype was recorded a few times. For the CDR3, the DNA is TGTGCCAGCACACCATTAACAGGGGGCTTAAGCGATGGCTACACCTTC. Translated, it gives CASTPLTGGLSDGYTF. The chain carries TRBV7-9 and TRBJ1-2; 9 positions agree with TRBD1. Germline lookup yields CDR1 SEHNR and CDR2 FQNEAQ (reference sequence). The length of the CDR3 is 16 residues. V was pared by 7 bases and J by 6 bases, with 15 bases of the junction left unmatched.

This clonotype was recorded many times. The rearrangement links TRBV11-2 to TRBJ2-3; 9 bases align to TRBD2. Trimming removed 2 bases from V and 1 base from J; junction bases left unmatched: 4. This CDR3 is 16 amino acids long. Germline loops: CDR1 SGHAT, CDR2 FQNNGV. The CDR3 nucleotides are TGTGCCAGCAGCTTAATGAAGCGGGGGGGCACAGATACGCAGTATTTT. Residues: CASSLMKRGGTDTQYF.

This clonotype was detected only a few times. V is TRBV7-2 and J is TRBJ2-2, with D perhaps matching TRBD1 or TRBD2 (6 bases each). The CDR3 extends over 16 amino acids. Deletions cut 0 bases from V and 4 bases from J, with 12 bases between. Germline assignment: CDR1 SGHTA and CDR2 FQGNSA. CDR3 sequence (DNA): TGTGCCAGCAGCTTAGCCCCGGGGGCTATCACCGGGGAGCTGTTTTTT. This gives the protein CASSLAPGAITGELFF.

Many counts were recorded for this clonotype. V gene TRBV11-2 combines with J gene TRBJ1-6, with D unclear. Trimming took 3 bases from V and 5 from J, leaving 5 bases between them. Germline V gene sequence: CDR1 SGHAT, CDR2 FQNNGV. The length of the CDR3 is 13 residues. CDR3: CASSLTDNSPLHF. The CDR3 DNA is TGTGCCAGCAGCTTGACCGATAATTCACCCCTCCACTTT.

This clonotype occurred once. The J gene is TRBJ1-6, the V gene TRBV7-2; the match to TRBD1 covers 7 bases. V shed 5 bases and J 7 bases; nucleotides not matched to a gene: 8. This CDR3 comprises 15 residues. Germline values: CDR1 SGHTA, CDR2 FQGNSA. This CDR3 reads CASSPGTVGNSPLHF. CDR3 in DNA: TGTGCCAGCAGCCCCGGGACAGTAGGGAATTCACCCCTCCACTTT.

CDR3 DNA: TGTGCCAGCAGCCGCTGGAGTAACACTGAAGCTTTCTTT. It specifies CASSRWSNTEAFF. The chain combines TRBV13 with TRBJ1-1; D is uncertain. V was pared by 5 bases and J by 2 bases, with 9 bases between. CDR1 is PRHDT, CDR2 FYEKMQ, per germline (reference sequence). The CDR3 sequence is 13 residues long. The variable domain in full, with the rest retrieved from reference TRBV13 and TRBJ1-1, is AAGVIQSPRHLIKEKRETATLKCYPIPRHDTVYWYQQGPGQDPQFLISFYEKMQSDKGSIPDRFSAQQFSDYHSELNMSSLELGDSALYFCASSRWSNTEAFFGQGTRLTVV.

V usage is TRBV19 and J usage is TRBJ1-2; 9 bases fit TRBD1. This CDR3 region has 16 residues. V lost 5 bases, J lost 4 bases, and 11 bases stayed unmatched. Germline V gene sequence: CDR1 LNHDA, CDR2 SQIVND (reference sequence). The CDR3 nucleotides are TGTGCCAGTAGTCGGGACAGGGATGGAGTTTCCTATGGCTACACCTTC. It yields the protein CASSRDRDGVSYGYTF.

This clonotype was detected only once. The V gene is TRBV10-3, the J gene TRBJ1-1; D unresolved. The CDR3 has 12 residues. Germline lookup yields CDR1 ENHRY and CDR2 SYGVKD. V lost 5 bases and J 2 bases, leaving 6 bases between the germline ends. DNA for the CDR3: TGTGCCATCAGTAACAGCAACACTGAAGCTTTCTTT. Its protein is CAISNSNTEAFF.

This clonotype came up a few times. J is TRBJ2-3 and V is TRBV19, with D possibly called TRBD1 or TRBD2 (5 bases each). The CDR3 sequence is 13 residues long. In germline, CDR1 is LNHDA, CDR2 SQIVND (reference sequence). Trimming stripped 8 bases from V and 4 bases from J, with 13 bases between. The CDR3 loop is CASASRGADTQYF. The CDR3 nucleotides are TGTGCCAGTGCCTCCAGAGGGGCAGATACGCAGTATTTT.

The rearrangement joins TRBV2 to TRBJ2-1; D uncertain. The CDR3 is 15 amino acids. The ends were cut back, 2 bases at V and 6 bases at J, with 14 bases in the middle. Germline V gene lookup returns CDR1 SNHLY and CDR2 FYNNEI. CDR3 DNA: TGTGCCAGCAGTGAAAGTGCAGGTGGATTCAATGAGCAGTTCTTC. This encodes CASSESAGGFNEQFF.